The 4 T cell receptor beta chains given below trace back to one sample, sequenced in a study of blood T cell repertoires in COVID-19. Clones were read by immunoSEQ multiplex PCR, and TCRdb kept only the in-frame ones, dropping some. The data show 65,000 to 95,000 clones, with roughly 88% seen just once and around 2.8% held by the top ten. The sample consisted of peripheral blood. All receptors derive from a man between 65 and 85 years old with active or convalescent COVID-19.

The chain links TRBV5-8 to TRBJ2-5; no firm D call. CDR1 is SGHTS and CDR2 is YDEGEE in the germline V gene. V was clipped by 6 bases and J by 2 bases, with 5 bases between them. The CDR3 spans 11 residues. CDR3 nucleotides: TGTGCCAGCAACCTACAAGAGACCCAGTACTTC. Encoded protein: CASNLQETQYF.

The V gene is TRBV2, the J gene TRBJ1-4; the D gene is possibly TRBD1 (6 bases). Germline CDR1 and CDR2: SNHLY and FYNNEI. V was clipped by 6 bases and J by 7 bases, with 15 bases between them. The CDR3 contains 14 residues. The CDR3 region has the DNA TGTGCCAGCAGGAGAGAGCGGACAGCTGAAAAACTGTTTTTT. Translating it yields CASRRERTAEKLFF. Based on the CDR3 plus reference TRBV2 and TRBJ1-4, the full variable domain is EPEVTQTPSHQVTQMGQEVILRCVPISNHLYFYWYRQILGQKVEFLVSFYNNEISEKSEIFDDQFSVERPDGSNFTLKIRSTKLEDSAMYFCASRRERTAEKLFFGSGTQLSVL.

The chain carries TRBV19 and TRBJ1-5; D is unclear. Germline V gene lookup returns CDR1 LNHDA and CDR2 SQIVND (reference sequence). CDR3 length equals 11 residues. The V gene lost 6 bases and the J gene lost 12 bases, with 12 bases spanning the gap. The chain's CDR3 is CASSVGESQHF. Written as DNA, the CDR3 is TGTGCCAGTAGCGTCGGGGAAAGCCAGCATTTT. Full variable domain (remainder filled in from reference TRBV19 and TRBJ1-5): DGGITQSPKYLFRKEGQNVTLSCEQNLNHDAMYWYRQDPGQGLRLIYYSQIVNDFQKGDIAEGYSVSREKKESFPLTVTSAQKNPTAFYLCASSVGESQHFGDGTRLSIL.

The sample holds a few counts of this clone. The V and J genes are TRBV14 and TRBJ2-3; maybe TRBD1 (6 bases). Germline V gene sequence: CDR1 SGHDN, CDR2 FVKESK. V gave up 0 bases and J gave up 4 bases, with 14 bases separating them. The CDR3 runs 16 residues. The CDR3 nucleotides are TGTGCCAGCAGCCAAGACTGGGGACACTTTTCAGATACGCAGTATTTT. It codes for CASSQDWGHFSDTQYF.